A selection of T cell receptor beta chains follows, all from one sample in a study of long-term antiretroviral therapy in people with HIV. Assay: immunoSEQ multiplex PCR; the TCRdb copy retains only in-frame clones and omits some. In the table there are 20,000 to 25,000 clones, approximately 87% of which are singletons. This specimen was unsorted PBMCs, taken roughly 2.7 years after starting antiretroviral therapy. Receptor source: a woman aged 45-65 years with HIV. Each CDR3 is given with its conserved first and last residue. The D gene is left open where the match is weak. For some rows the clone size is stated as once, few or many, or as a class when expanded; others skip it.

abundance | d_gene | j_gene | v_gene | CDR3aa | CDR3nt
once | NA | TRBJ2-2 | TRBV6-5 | CASSYVGTGPGELFF | TGTGCCAGCAGTTACGTTGGGACGGGTCCCGGGGAGCTGTTTTTT
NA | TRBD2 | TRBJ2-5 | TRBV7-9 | CASSPGWTSGIQETQYF | TGTGCCAGCAGCCCAGGTTGGACTAGCGGGATCCAAGAGACCCAGTACTTC
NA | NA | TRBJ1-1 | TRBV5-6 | CASSLAGVYGAFF | TGTGCCAGCAGCTTGGCGGGGGTGTATGGAGCTTTCTTT
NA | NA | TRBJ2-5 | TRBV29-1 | CSVDAGALQETQYF | TGCAGCGTTGATGCTGGGGCCCTCCAAGAGACCCAGTACTTC
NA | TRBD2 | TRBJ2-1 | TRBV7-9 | CAETPGLADYNEQFF | TGTGCCGAAACGCCGGGACTAGCGGACTACAATGAGCAGTTCTTC
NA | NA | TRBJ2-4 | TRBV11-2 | CASSSRLSNIQYF | TGTGCCAGCAGCTCTCGATTAAGCAACATTCAGTACTTC
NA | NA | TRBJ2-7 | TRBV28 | CASRTGTSSSYEQYF | TGTGCCAGCAGAACCGGGACATCGAGCTCCTACGAGCAGTACTTC
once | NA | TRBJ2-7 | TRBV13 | CASSLGGASSYEQYF | TGTGCCAGCAGCTTAGGTGGGGCGAGCTCCTACGAGCAGTACTTC
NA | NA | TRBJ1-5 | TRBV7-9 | CASSLAHGGNQPQHF | TGTGCCAGCAGCTTAGCGCACGGGGGGAATCAGCCCCAGCATTTT
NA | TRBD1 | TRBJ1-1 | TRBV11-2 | CASSFPLGQGATEAFF | TGTGCCAGCAGCTTCCCCTTGGGACAGGGGGCCACTGAAGCTTTCTTT
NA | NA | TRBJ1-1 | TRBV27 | CASSPGTSGNTEAFF | TGTGCCAGCAGCCCCGGGACAAGTGGAAACACTGAAGCTTTCTTT
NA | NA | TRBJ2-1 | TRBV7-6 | CASSLVGGVTGDEQFF | TGTGCCAGCAGCTTAGTTGGGGGAGTAACGGGAGATGAGCAGTTCTTC
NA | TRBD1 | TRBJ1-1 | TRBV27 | CASRPGQGARTEAFF | TGTGCCAGCAGACCGGGACAGGGGGCGCGGACTGAAGCTTTCTTT
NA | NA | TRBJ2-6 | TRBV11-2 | CASSLVGGTGANVLTF | TGTGCCAGCAGCTTAGTAGGGGGGACTGGGGCCAACGTCCTGACTTTC
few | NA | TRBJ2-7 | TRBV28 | CASSFTNSAGYEQYF | TGTGCCAGCAGTTTCACCAACTCCGCAGGGTACGAGCAGTACTTC
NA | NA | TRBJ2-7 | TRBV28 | CASSFDRTVLHEQYF | TGTGCCAGCAGTTTCGACAGGACGGTTTTACACGAGCAGTACTTC
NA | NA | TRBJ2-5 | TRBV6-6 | CASSYGQIQETQYF | TGTGCCAGCAGTTACGGGCAGATCCAAGAGACCCAGTACTTC
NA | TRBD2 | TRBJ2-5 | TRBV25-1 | CASSGGTSGNGETQYF | TGTGCCAGCAGTGGGGGGACTAGCGGGAATGGAGAGACCCAGTACTTC
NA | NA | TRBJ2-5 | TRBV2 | CASSEEGRREAQYF | TGTGCCAGCAGTGAGGAAGGACGGCGTGAGGCCCAGTACTTC
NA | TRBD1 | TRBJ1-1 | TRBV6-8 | CASSSLVPTQGAPSPRMNTEAFF | TGTGCCAGCAGTTCCCTTGTCCCCACACAGGGGGCGCCGAGTCCGCGAATGAACACTGAAGCTTTCTTT
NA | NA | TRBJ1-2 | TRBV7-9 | CASSPDGNYGYTF | TGTGCCAGCAGTCCGGACGGAAACTATGGCTACACCTTC
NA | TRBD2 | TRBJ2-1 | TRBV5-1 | CASSLGLAGDWVEQFF | TGCGCCAGCAGCTTGGGGCTAGCGGGAGATTGGGTTGAGCAGTTCTTC